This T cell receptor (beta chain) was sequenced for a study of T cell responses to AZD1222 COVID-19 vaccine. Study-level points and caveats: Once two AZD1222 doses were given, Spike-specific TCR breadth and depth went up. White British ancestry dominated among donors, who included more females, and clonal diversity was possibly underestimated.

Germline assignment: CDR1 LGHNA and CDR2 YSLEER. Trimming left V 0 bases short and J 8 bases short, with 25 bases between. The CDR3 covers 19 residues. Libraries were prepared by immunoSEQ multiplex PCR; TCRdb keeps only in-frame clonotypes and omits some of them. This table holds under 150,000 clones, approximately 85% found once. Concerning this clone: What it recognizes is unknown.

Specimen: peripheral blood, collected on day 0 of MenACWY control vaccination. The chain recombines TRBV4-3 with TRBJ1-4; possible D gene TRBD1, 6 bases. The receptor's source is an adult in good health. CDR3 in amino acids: CASSQDRIGSGEAREKLFF. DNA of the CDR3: TGCGCCAGCAGCCAAGATCGCATTGGATCAGGGGAGGCTAGGGAAAAACTGTTTTTT.